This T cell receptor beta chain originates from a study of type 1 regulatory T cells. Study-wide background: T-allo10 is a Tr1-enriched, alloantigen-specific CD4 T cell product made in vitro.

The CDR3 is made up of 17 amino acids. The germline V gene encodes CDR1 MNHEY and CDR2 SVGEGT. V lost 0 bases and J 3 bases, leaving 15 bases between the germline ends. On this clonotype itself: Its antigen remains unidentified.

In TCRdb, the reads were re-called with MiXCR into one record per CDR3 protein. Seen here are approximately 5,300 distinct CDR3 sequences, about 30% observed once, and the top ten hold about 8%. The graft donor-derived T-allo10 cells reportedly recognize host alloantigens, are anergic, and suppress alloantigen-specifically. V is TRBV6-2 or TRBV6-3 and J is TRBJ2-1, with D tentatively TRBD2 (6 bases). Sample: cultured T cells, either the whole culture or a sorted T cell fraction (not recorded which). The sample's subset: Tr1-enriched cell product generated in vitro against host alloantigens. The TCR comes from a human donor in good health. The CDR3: CASSYSPPEGVYNEQFF. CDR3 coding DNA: TGTGCCAGCAGTTACTCCCCGCCGGAGGGCGTCTACAATGAGCAGTTCTTC.